This T cell receptor (beta chain) was identified during a study of blood T cell repertoires in COVID-19. Study in general: The origin of the acute and convalescent COVID-19 samples was the United States, Italy and Spain. PBMCs, B-cell-depleted T cells, or T cells provided the cDNA or gDNA that made up the material.

This clone appeared once. The V gene's germline CDR1 is SGHTA and CDR2 FQGNSA. V lost 1 base, J lost 0 bases, and 17 bases lay in between. CDR3 length equals 18 residues. Assay: immunoSEQ multiplex PCR; the TCRdb copy retains only in-frame clones and omits some. The profile shows approximately 150,000 clones, around nine tenths of them singletons. This chain connects TRBV7-2 to TRBJ2-3, with TRBD2 as a possible D gene (5 bases). The source is a woman aged 50 to 60 with active or convalescent COVID-19. The sequenced material came from peripheral blood. CDR3 DNA sequence: TGTGCCAGCAGCTTAGAAGGAGGAGAGGGATTTAGCACAGATACGCAGTATTTT. This translates into CASSLEGGEGFSTDTQYF.